These T cell receptor beta chains were read from a single sample in a study of blood T cell repertoires in COVID-19. The data were produced by immunoSEQ multiplex PCR, yet TCRdb's version contains in-frame clones alone and is incomplete. The profile shows about 120,000 clones, 85% of them singletons. The sequenced sample consisted of peripheral blood. The source is a man older than 75 with acute or convalescent COVID-19. The CDR3 runs from the conserved cysteine through the conserved F or W. Each record gives: J gene, D gene, V gene, CDR3 length, CDR3 protein. The D gene is left open where the match is weak.

TRBJ1-4,TRBD1,TRBV27,15,CASSFGDRFNEKLFF
TRBJ2-7,-,TRBV3-1/TRBV3-2,11,CASSRTDEQYF
TRBJ2-1,TRBD2,TRBV7-2,19,CASSLAASGGPSSYNEQFF
TRBJ2-6,-,TRBV7-6,17,CASSLEASPGGANVLTF
TRBJ1-2,-,TRBV7-3,14,CASSPGTSLSGYTF
TRBJ2-3,-,TRBV4-2,14,CASSGGSGTDTQYF
TRBJ2-3,-,TRBV3-1/TRBV3-2,16,CASSPSGTYLGDTQYF
TRBJ2-7,TRBD2,TRBV5-1,17,CASSLYPGLAGIDEQYF
TRBJ1-4,-,TRBV10-1,16,CASSEATGSTNEKLFF
TRBJ2-3,TRBD1,TRBV7-3,17,CASSSGQASDNTDTQYF
TRBJ2-3,TRBD2,TRBV4-2,17,CASSHGTSGGAKDTQYF
TRBJ1-5,TRBD1,TRBV18,16,CASSPTGQGFNQPQHF
TRBJ2-7,TRBD1,TRBV25-1,14,CASSDSGGNYEQYF
TRBJ1-2,TRBD1,TRBV27,13,CASTRQGAFGYTF
TRBJ1-2,TRBD1,TRBV30,16,CAWSAGGRGVNYGYTF
TRBJ2-5,TRBD1,TRBV18,15,CASSPQDRGEETQYF
TRBJ2-1,-,TRBV13,15,CASSLEGGRYNEQFF